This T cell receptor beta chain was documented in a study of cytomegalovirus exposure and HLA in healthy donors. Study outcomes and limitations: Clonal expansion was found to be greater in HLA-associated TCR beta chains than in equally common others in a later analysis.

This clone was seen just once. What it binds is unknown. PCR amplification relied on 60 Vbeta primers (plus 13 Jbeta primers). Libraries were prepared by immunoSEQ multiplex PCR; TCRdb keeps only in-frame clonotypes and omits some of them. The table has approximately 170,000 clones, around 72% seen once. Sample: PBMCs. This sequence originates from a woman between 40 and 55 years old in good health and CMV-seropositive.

DNA for the CDR3: TGCAGCGCCAGTACCGAAGCTTTCTTT. This translates into CSASTEAFF. This chain joins TRBV29-1 and TRBJ1-1; D is undetermined. V lost 7 bases and J lost 8, with 8 bases in between. Germline lookup yields CDR1 SQVTM and CDR2 ANQGSEA. This CDR3 is 9 amino acids long. Variable domain in full (rest from reference TRBV29-1 and TRBJ1-1): SAVISQKPSRDICQRGTSLTIQCQVDSQVTMMFWYRQQPGQSLTLIATANQGSEATYESGFVIDKFPISRPNLTFSTLTVSNMSPEDSSIYLCSASTEAFFGQGTRLTVV.